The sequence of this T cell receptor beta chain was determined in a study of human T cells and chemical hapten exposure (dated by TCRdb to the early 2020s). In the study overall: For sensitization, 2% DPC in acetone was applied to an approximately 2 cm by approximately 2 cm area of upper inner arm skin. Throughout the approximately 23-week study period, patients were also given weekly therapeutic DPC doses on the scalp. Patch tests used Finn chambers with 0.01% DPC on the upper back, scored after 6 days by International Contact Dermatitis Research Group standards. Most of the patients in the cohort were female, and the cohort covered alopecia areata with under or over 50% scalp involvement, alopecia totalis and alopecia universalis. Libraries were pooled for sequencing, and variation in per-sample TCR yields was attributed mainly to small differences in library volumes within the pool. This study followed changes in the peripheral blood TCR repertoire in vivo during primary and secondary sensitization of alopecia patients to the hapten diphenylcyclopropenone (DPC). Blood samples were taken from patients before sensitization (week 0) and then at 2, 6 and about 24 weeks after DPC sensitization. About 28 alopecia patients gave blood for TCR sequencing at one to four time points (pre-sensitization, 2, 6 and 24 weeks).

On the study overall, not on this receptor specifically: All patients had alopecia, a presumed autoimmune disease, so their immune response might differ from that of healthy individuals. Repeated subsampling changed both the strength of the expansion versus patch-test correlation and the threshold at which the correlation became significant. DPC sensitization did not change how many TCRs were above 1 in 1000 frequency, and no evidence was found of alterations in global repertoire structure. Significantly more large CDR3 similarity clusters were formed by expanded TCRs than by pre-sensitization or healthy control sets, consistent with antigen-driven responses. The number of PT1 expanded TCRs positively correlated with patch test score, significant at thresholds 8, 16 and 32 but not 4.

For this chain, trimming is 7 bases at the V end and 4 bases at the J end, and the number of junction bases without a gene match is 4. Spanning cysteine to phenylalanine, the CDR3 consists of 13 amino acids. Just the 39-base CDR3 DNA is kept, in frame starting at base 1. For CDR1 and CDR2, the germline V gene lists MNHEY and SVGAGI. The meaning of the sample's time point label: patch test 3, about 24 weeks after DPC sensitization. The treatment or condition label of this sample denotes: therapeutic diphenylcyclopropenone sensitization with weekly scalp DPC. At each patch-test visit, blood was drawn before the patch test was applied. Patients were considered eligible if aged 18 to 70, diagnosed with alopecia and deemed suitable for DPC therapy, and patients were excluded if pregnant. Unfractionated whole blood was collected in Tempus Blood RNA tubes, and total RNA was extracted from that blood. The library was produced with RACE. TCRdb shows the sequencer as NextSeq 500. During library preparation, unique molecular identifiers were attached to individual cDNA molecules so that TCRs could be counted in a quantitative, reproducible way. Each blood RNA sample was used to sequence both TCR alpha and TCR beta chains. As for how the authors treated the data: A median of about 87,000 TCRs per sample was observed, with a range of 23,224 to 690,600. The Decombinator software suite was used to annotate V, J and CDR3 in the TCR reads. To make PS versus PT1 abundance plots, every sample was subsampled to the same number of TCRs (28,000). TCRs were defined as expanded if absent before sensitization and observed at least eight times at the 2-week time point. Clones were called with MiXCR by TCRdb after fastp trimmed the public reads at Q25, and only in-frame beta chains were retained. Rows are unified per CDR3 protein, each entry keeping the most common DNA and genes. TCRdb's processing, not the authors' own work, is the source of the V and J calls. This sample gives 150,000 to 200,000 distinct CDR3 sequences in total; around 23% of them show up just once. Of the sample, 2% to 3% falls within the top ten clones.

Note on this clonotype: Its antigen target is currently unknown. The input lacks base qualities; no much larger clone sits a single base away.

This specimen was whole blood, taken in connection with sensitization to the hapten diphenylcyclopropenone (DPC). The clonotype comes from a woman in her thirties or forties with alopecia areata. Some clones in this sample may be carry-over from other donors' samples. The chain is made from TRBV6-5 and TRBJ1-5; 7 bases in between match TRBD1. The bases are TGTGCCAGCAAGACGGGACAGAATCAGCCCCAGCATTTT. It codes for CASKTGQNQPQHF.